These 17 T cell receptor beta chains originate from one sample sequenced in a study of T-cell reconstitution after alpha-beta-depleted transplantation in children. Unique molecular identifiers were incorporated when the TCRbeta library was constructed. TCRdb passed the PCR reads through MiXCR, listing each CDR3 protein once. This sample carries hundreds of thousands of distinct CDR3 sequences, around 16% of them seen once, and the ten largest clones take 3% to 3.5%. The sequenced sample was PBMCs from the stem cell graft donor, obtained from the stem cell graft. The receptors derive from a human donor who donated a stem cell graft to a child with acute lymphoblastic leukemia.

This clonotype was recorded a few times. The V call is TRBV5-1, the J call TRBJ2-7, with 7 bases fitting TRBD1. The CDR3 has 14 residues. V shed 0 bases and J 3 bases; nucleotides not matched to a gene: 3. Germline CDR1 and CDR2: SGHRS and YFSETQ. The CDR3 DNA reads as TGCGCCAGCAGCTTGGCGGACAGGAACTACGAGCAGTACTTC. Protein product: CASSLADRNYEQYF.

This clonotype was recorded only once. The chain joins TRBV3-1 to TRBJ2-1; 10 bases match TRBD1. Germline-derived CDR1 and CDR2 are LGHDT and YNNKEL (reference sequence). With 8 bases clipped from V and 5 bases from J, the junction kept 3 bases outside the gene matches. The CDR3 covers 13 residues. The CDR3 nucleotides are TGTGCCAGCGGAGGGACAGGGGACAATGAGCAGTTCTTC. It encodes CASGGTGDNEQFF.

The rearrangement links TRBV20-1 to TRBJ2-3, with D tentatively TRBD1 (6 bases). CDR1 DFQATT and CDR2 SNEGSKA come from the germline V gene (reference sequence). CDR3 length: 13 amino acids. With 6 bases removed from V and 0 bases from J, the gap between germline ends came to 10 bases. CDR3 nucleotides: TGCAGTGCCCGACAGGCTAGCACAGATACGCAGTATTTT. Residues: CSARQASTDTQYF.

J is TRBJ2-5 and V is TRBV5-1; D is ambiguous. V lost 0 bases, J lost 5 bases, and 17 bases lay in between. The CDR3 consists of 16 residues. Germline CDR1 reads SGHRS; CDR2 reads YFSETQ. The CDR3 nucleotides read TGCGCCAGCAGCTTGGCCAGGCCTCGCTCCGGGGAGACCCAGTACTTC. Protein product: CASSLARPRSGETQYF.

This clonotype was seen repeatedly, ten times or more. V and J are TRBV30 and TRBJ2-1, with a tentative D call TRBD1 (5 bases). Germline V gene sequence: CDR1 GTSNPN, CDR2 SVGIG (reference sequence). The CDR3 contains 15 residues. With 0 bases removed from V and 2 bases from J, the gap between germline ends came to 11 bases. CDR3 nucleotides: TGTGCCTGGAGTGTAACAGGCCTTCCCTACAATGAGCAGTTCTTC. Translating it yields CAWSVTGLPYNEQFF.

This clonotype has only a few counts. This chain links TRBV5-4 with TRBJ1-2, with D perhaps TRBD1 (6 bases). V lost 5 bases and J 7 bases, leaving 18 bases between the germline ends. Germline CDR1 SGHNT, CDR2 YYREEE (reference sequence). CDR3 length: 14 residues. CDR3 sequence (DNA): TGTGCCAGCAGTTCCCCGGACAGTTATTTTGGCTACACCTTC. It specifies CASSSPDSYFGYTF. The whole variable domain, remainder taken from reference TRBV5-4 and TRBJ1-2, is ETGVTQSPTHLIKTRGQQVTLRCSSQSGHNTVSWYQQALGQGPQFIFQYYREEENGRGNFPPRFSGLQFPNYSSELNVNALELDDSALYLCASSSPDSYFGYTFGSGTRLTVV.

V is TRBV18 and J is TRBJ2-3; TRBD1 matches at 9 bases. The CDR3 length is 16 residues. Germline V lookup: CDR1 KGHSH, CDR2 LQKENI. The trim removed 3 bases at V and 1 base at J, leaving 5 bases unmatched. CDR3 loop: CASSPVQGARTDTQYF. The CDR3 DNA reads TGTGCCAGCTCACCCGTACAGGGGGCCCGCACAGATACGCAGTATTTT.

This clonotype turned up a few times. The V call is TRBV29-1, the J call TRBJ2-1, with 13 bases identical to TRBD2. Unmatched junction bases numbered 8, after V lost 4 bases and J lost 8 bases. CDR1 SQVTM and CDR2 ANQGSEA come from the germline V gene. The CDR3 spans 15 residues. The CDR3, as DNA: TGCAGCGTTGGGAAGACTAGCGGGAGGAGGGATGAGCAGTTCTTC. Its translation: CSVGKTSGRRDEQFF.

This clonotype has only a few counts. The V call is TRBV29-1, the J call TRBJ2-7; TRBD1 matches 11 bases. Germline V gives CDR1 SQVTM, CDR2 ANQGSEA. This CDR3 comprises 15 residues. Germline trimming cut 3 bases from V and 2 bases from J; bases unmatched to any gene: 6. The CDR3 coding sequence is TGCAGCGTTGAGCAGGGGGACAGGGGGACCTACGAGCAGTACTTC. This encodes CSVEQGDRGTYEQYF.

The genes are TRBV30 and TRBJ2-1; possibly TRBD1 or TRBD2 for D (6 bases each). Germline-derived CDR1 and CDR2 are GTSNPN and SVGIG (reference sequence). This CDR3 region has 13 residues. V lost 5 bases to trimming and J lost 8 bases, with 16 bases between them. CDR3: CAWGRFGGDEQFF. In DNA form, the CDR3 reads TGTGCCTGGGGTAGGTTCGGGGGCGATGAGCAGTTCTTC.

The chain links TRBV29-1 to TRBJ2-1, with a tentative D call TRBD1 (5 bases). The CDR3 consists of 15 residues. CDR1 is SQVTM, CDR2 ANQGSEA, per germline. The V and J ends lost 4 bases and 0 bases respectively, with 13 bases between them. CDR3 bases: TGCAGCGTTGGTCAGGGTCCAATCTCCTACAATGAGCAGTTCTTC. Residues: CSVGQGPISYNEQFF.

This clonotype came up a few times. The J gene is TRBJ2-5, the V gene TRBV10-1; D perhaps matches TRBD1 (6 bases). This CDR3 is 16 amino acids long. V lost 5 bases and J lost 3, with 19 bases in between. CDR1 is WNHNN, CDR2 SYGVQD, per germline (reference sequence). The CDR3 bases are TGCGCCAGCAGTCCCGGACAGCTAGGGCGCGAAGAGACCCAGTACTTC. Amino acids: CASSPGQLGREETQYF.

This clonotype was detected a few times. The chain recombines TRBV18 with TRBJ1-4; perhaps TRBD1 as D (5 bases). Trimming removed 6 bases from V and 8 bases from J, with 19 bases in between. The CDR3 is made up of 15 amino acids. Germline V lookup: CDR1 KGHSH, CDR2 LQKENI. This CDR3 reads CASSQRGTEGEKLFF. The CDR3 DNA reads TGTGCCAGCTCTCAAAGAGGGACGGAGGGGGAAAAACTGTTTTTT.

The rearrangement uses TRBV27 and TRBJ2-7, with 11 bases fitting TRBD1. In germline, CDR1 is MNHEY, CDR2 SMNVEV (reference sequence). V gave up 6 bases and J gave up 7 bases; unmatched junction bases: 5. This CDR3 is built from 13 residues. CDR3 coding DNA: TGTGCCAGCAGACCGGGACAGGGGGAAGAGCAGTACTTC. Amino acids: CASRPGQGEEQYF.

The rearrangement links TRBV12-3 or TRBV12-4 to TRBJ2-4, with D uncertain. This CDR3 spans 14 amino acids. The germline V and J ends were trimmed by 6 bases and 1 base, with 10 bases remaining between them. The CDR3 sequence is CASSPGWAKNIQYF. The CDR3 nucleotides are TGTGCCAGCAGCCCTGGGTGGGCCAAAAACATTCAGTACTTC.

V is TRBV6-1 and J is TRBJ2-2, with 8 nucleotides matching TRBD2. CDR1 and CDR2 (germline): MNHNS, SASEGT. Trimming cost V 10 bases and J 4 bases; bases outside gene matches: 8. The length of the CDR3 is 14 residues. As DNA, the CDR3 is TGTGCCACCCCGGGAGGGCCCAGCACCGGGGAGCTGTTTTTT. Protein product: CATPGGPSTGELFF.

The chain is built from TRBV6-1 and TRBJ2-2; D may be TRBD1 (6 bases). Germline V gene data show CDR1 as MNHNS and CDR2 as SASEGT. Trimming cost V 6 bases and J 4 bases, with 18 bases left between them. CDR3 length: 16 residues. CDR3 nucleotide sequence: TGTGCCAGCAGCCTTGTACAGGGTGTGGGCACCGGGGAGCTGTTTTTT. Amino acid sequence: CASSLVQGVGTGELFF.